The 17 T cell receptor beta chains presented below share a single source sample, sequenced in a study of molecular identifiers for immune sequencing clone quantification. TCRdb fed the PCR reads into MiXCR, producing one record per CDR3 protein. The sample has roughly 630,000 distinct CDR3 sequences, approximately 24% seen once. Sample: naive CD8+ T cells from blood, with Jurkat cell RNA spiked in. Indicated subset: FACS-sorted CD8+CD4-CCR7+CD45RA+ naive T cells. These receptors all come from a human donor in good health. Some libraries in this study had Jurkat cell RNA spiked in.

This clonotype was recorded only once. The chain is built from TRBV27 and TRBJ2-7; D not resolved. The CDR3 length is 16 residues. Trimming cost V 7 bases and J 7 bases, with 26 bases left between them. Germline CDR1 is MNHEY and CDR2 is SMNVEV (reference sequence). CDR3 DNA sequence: TGTGCCAGCAACCCCGTAGGCCCTAGTCCCGCCAATGAGCAGTACTTC. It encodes CASNPVGPSPANEQYF.

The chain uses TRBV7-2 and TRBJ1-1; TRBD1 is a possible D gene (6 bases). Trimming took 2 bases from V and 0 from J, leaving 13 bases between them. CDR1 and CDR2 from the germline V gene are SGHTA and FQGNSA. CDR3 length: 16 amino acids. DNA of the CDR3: TGTGCCAGCAGCTTACCCGACAGGATCGTGAACACTGAAGCTTTCTTT. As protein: CASSLPDRIVNTEAFF.

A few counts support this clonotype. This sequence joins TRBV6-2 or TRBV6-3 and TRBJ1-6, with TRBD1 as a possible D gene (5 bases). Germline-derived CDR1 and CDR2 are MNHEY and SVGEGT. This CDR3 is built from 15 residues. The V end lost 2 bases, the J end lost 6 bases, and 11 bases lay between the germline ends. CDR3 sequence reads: CASSYLGVGNSPLHF. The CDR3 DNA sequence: TGTGCCAGCAGTTACCTAGGGGTTGGTAATTCACCCCTCCACTTT.

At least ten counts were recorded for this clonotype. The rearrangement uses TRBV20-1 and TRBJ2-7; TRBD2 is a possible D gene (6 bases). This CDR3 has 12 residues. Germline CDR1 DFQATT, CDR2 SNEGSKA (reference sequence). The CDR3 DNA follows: TGCGGAGTCCCTAGCGTTACCTACGAGCAGTACTTC. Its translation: CGVPSVTYEQYF.

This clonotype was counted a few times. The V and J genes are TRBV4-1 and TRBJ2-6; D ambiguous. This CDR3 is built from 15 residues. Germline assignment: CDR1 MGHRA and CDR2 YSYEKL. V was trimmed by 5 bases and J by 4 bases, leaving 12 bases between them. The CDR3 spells CASSSRALGANVLTF. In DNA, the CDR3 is TGCGCCAGCAGCTCCCGCGCTCTAGGGGCCAACGTCCTGACTTTC.

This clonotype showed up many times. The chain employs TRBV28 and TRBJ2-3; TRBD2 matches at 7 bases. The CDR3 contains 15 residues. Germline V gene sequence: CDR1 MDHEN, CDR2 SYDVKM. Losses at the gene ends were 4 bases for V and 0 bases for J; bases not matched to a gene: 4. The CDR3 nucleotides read TGTGCCAGCAGTTCGACTAGCAGGAGCACAGATACGCAGTATTTT. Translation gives CASSSTSRSTDTQYF.

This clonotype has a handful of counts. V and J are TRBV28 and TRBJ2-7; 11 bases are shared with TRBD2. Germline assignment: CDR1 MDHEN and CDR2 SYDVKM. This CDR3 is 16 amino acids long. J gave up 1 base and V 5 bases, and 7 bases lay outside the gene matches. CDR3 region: CASSMSTSGNSYEQYF. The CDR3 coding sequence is TGTGCCAGCAGTATGTCGACTAGCGGGAATTCCTACGAGCAGTACTTC.

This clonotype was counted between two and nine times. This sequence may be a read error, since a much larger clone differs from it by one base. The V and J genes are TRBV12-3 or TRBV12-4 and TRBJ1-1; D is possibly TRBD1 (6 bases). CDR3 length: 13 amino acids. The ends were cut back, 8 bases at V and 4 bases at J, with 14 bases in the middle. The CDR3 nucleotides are TGTGCCAGCGGAATTACAGGGAGCACTGAAGCTTTCTTT. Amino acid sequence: CASGITGSTEAFF.

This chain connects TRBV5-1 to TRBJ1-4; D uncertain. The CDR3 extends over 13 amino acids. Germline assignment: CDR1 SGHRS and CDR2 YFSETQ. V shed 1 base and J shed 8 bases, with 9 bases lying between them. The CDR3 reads CASSLLEEEKLFF. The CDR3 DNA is TGCGCCAGCAGCTTGTTAGAGGAGGAAAAACTGTTTTTT.

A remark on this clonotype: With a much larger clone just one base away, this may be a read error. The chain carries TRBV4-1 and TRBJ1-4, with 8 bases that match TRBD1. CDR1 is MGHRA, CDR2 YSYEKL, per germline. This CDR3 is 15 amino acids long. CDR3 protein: CASSQTDRGDEELFF. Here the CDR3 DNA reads TGCGCCAGCAGCCAAACCGACAGGGGAGATGAAGAACTGTTTTTT.

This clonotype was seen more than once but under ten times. CDR3 nucleotides: TGTGCCACCAGCAGAGATTCCGGAAGACCAGGGGCTGAAGCTTTCTTT. Encoded protein: CATSRDSGRPGAEAFF. The gene calls are TRBV15 and TRBJ1-1; D perhaps matches TRBD1 (6 bases). Germline V gene data show CDR1 as LNHNV and CDR2 as YYDKDF (reference sequence). V lost 0 bases, J lost 6 bases, and 17 bases lay in between. CDR3 size: 16 residues.

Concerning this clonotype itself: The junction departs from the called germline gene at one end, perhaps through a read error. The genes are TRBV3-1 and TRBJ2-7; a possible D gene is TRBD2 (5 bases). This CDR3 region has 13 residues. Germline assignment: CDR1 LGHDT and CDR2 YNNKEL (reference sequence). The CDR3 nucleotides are TGTGCCAGCAGCCAAGAGACCGGGAACGAGCGGTACTTC. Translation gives CASSQETGNERYF.

CDR3 sequence reads: CASSQPQGRNTGELFF. The CDR3 DNA reads TGCGCCAGCAGCCAACCCCAGGGGCGGAACACCGGGGAGCTGTTTTTT. This chain connects TRBV4-3 to TRBJ2-2; D is possibly TRBD1 (6 bases). The CDR3 consists of 16 residues. V was shortened by 2 bases and J by 1 base, with 11 bases between the two germline ends. Germline V lookup: CDR1 LGHNA, CDR2 YSLEER.

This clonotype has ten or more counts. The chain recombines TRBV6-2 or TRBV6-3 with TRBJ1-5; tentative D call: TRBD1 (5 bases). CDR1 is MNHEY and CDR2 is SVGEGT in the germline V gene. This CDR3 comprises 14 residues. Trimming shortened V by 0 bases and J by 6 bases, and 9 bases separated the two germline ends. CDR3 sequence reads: CASSYSIRVQPQHF. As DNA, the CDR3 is TGTGCCAGCAGTTACTCGATCAGGGTTCAGCCCCAGCATTTT.

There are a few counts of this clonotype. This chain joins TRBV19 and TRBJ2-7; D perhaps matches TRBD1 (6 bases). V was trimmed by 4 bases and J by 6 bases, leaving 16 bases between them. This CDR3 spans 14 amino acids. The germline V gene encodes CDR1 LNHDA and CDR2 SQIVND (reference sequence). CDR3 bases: TGTGCCAGTAGTACCCAAGGGGGAGCGGTCGAGCAGTACTTC. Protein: CASSTQGGAVEQYF.

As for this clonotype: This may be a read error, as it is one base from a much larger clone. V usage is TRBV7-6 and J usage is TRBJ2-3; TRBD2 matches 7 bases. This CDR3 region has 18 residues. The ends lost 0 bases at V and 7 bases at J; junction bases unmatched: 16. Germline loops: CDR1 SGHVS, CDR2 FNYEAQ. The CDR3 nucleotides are TGTGCCAGCAGCTTAGCTCCATGGGAAGCGGGATTGTCAAATACGCAGTATTTT. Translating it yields CASSLAPWEAGLSNTQYF.

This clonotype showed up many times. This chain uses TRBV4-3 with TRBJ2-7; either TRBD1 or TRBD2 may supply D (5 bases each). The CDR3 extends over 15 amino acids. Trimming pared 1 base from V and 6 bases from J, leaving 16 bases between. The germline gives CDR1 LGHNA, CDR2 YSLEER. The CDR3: CASSQVFAGTVEQYF. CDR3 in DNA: TGCGCCAGCAGCCAAGTGTTTGCCGGGACGGTCGAGCAGTACTTC.